These 2 T cell receptor beta chains came from one sample sequenced in a study of CXCR3-negative and CXCR3-positive naive CD8 T cells. Study-level points and caveats: TRB CDR3 hydrophobicity was greater in CXCR3-positive naive cells than in CXCR3-negative naive cells.

For these receptors, no antigen is known. The method, 5' RACE with UMI labels, was used to prepare the TRB cDNA libraries. TCRdb processed the 5' RACE reads again and assigns one entry to each CDR3 protein, with no DNA. This sample's table reports about 110,000 distinct CDR3 sequences. Sequences were obtained from naive CXCR3+ CD8+ T cells from blood. Documented subset: CD45RO-CCR7+CD27+CD95- naive CD8+ T cells expressing CXCR3 (TNR3+). These receptors all come from a human donor in good health. Some clones in this sample may be carry-over from other donors' samples.

V and J are TRBV5-1 and TRBJ2-1; the D call from TCRdb, TRBD2, cannot be confirmed without DNA. The germline V gene encodes CDR1 SGHRS and CDR2 YFSETQ. The CDR3 is 20 residues long. This chain's CDR3 is CASSLAGLAGGPRSYNEQFF.

CDR3: CASSQDGGYSNQPQHF. The rearrangement uses TRBV3-1 and TRBJ1-5. This CDR3 has 16 residues. Germline V CDR1 and CDR2: LGHDT, YNNKEL (reference sequence).